This record looks at one TCR beta chain sequence and its context. The antigen is undetermined. Assay used: immunoSEQ multiplex PCR; TCRdb lists only in-frame clones, some missing. The repertoire holds more than 25,000 clones, with approximately 86% as singletons. The data were obtained in a study of OX40 agonist ivuxolimab in advanced cancers. Whole-study context: Ivuxolimab was administered intravenously to patients at 0.01 to 10 mg/kg every 2 weeks. General observations from the study: On average, CD8+ T cells had more expanded clones than CD4+. Low normalized clonal expansion also occurred in some nonresponding patients. In the expanded peripheral T cells, antigen specificity was never determined.

Germline V lookup: CDR1 SGDLS, CDR2 YYNGEE. V was pared by 1 base and J by 6 bases, with 4 bases between. The CDR3 totals 12 residues. V is TRBV9 and J is TRBJ2-2, with D unclear. This specimen consisted of CD4+ or CD8+ T cells sorted from blood, obtained in a trial of the OX40 agonist ivuxolimab. The clonotype originates from an adult with an advanced solid tumor such as melanoma, head and neck, liver or kidney cancer. The chain's CDR3 is CASSVTSGELFF. CDR3 coding DNA: TGTGCCAGCAGCGTAACTTCCGGGGAGCTGTTTTTT. Drawing the rest from reference TRBV9 and TRBJ2-2, the complete variable domain is DSGVTQTPKHLITATGQRVTLRCSPRSGDLSVYWYQQSLDQGLQFLIQYYNGEERAKGNILERFSAQQFPDLHSELNLSSLELGDSALYFCASSVTSGELFFGEGSRLTVL.